Listed below are T cell receptor beta chains from one sample, sequenced in a study of T cells in Graves' hyperthyroidism and ophthalmopathy. TCRdb called the multiplex PCR reads again in MiXCR, with one record for every CDR3 protein. This repertoire shows about 300,000 distinct CDR3 sequences, 16% found once; its top ten account for around 34%. The sequencing sample was made of blood. The receptors stem from a man aged 25 to 40 with Graves' hyperthyroidism. The CDR3 runs from the conserved cysteine through the conserved F or W. A D gene is named only where the DNA matches it firmly. A row's size may be missing; if present it is once, few, many or a size class.

cdr3_nt	cdr3_aa	cdr3_length	d_call	v_call	j_call	clone_size
TGCGCCAGCAGCTTGTTTCAGAGCCAAGAGACCCAGTACTTC	CASSLFQSQETQYF	14	-	TRBV5-1	TRBJ2-5	many
TGTGCCAGCAGTCCCGGGACGGTCTACGAGCAGTACTTC	CASSPGTVYEQYF	13	-	TRBV12-3/TRBV12-4	TRBJ2-7	-
TGTGCCAGCTCCACACGACTAACTGACGCCACCGGGGAGCTGTTTTTT	CASSTRLTDATGELFF	16	-	TRBV18	TRBJ2-2	once
TGTGCCACCCTCCAAGAGCGGGGGAATGAAAAACTGTTTTTT	CATLQERGNEKLFF	14	-	TRBV2	TRBJ1-4	many
TGTGCCAGCAGGGGGGAGCTAAACTATGGCTACACCTTC	CASRGELNYGYTF	13	-	TRBV28	TRBJ1-2	few
TGTGCCAGCAGTTTATGGCCCAGGCCGGCTGGAAACACCATATATTTT	CASSLWPRPAGNTIYF	16	-	TRBV28	TRBJ1-3	-
TGTGCCAGCAGCCGGACAGCAGGGAATTCACCCCTCCACTTT	CASSRTAGNSPLHF	14	-	TRBV5-6	TRBJ1-6	-
TGTGCCAGCACCGTCACTAGCGGGAGCGGGGAGCAGTTCTTC	CASTVTSGSGEQFF	14	TRBD2	TRBV6-1	TRBJ2-1	many
TGTGCCAGCTCCCTCGCGGGGGGAGCCAAAAACATTCAGTACTTC	CASSLAGGAKNIQYF	15	TRBD2	TRBV18	TRBJ2-4	many
TGTGCCAGCAGCGTAGGGACAAACTTTTACAATGAGCAGTTCTTC	CASSVGTNFYNEQFF	15	-	TRBV9	TRBJ2-1	few
TGTGCCAGCAGCTTAGCCGTTAGTAGGAGTAGCGGGAGGGCCCGTGAGCAGTTCTTC	CASSLAVSRSSGRAREQFF	19	TRBD2	TRBV11-2	TRBJ2-1	-
TGTGCCACCAGTGATAACAGGGCGGAGAACACTGAAGCTTTCTTT	CATSDNRAENTEAFF	15	-	TRBV24-1	TRBJ1-1	many
TGTGCCAGCAGCTCCATCCTCCGGGACAGTTCTAGCACAGATACGCAGTATTTT	CASSSILRDSSSTDTQYF	18	TRBD1	TRBV11-2	TRBJ2-3	many
TGTGCCAGCAGTTTAGAGCGGGTGGCTGAAGCTTTCTTT	CASSLERVAEAFF	13	-	TRBV12-3/TRBV12-4	TRBJ1-1	many
TGCGCCAGCAGCCAAGGGCCCCTGGGGAACACTGAAGCTTTCTTT	CASSQGPLGNTEAFF	15	-	TRBV4-1	TRBJ1-1	few
TGTGCCAGCTCCCCGAGGGCGGGTAACACAGATACGCAGTATTTT	CASSPRAGNTDTQYF	15	-	TRBV6-1	TRBJ2-3	many
TGTGCCAGCAGTAGACAGCATCTCCAAGAGACCCAGTACTTC	CASSRQHLQETQYF	14	-	TRBV6-1	TRBJ2-5	many
TGTGCCAGCAGTACTTACTCCGGGACAGGGGGGTCCGAGCAGTACTTC	CASSTYSGTGGSEQYF	16	TRBD1	TRBV27	TRBJ2-7	many
TGTGCCAGCAGTCTTCGGGGGTTGGGCCTCTATGGCTACACCTTC	CASSLRGLGLYGYTF	15	-	TRBV12-3/TRBV12-4	TRBJ1-2	-
TGTGCCAGCAGCCACCTGACACACCCCTGGACGCAGTATTTT	CASSHLTHPWTQYF	14	-	TRBV14	TRBJ2-3	-
TGTGCCAGCAGTCAGCAGGGAGCACTCAACTACGAGCAGTACTTC	CASSQQGALNYEQYF	15	-	TRBV6-1	TRBJ2-7	many
TGCAACGTCGGACAGGCGGAGACCCAGTACTTC	CNVGQAETQYF	11	TRBD1	TRBV29-1	TRBJ2-5	-
TGTGCCACCAGCAGAGATCCCGGTTCCGAGCCCCAGCATTTT	CATSRDPGSEPQHF	14	-	TRBV15	TRBJ1-5	-
TGTGCCAGCAGCCAAGTCCCGGGACAGGGAGGTCAGCCCCAGCATTTT	CASSQVPGQGGQPQHF	16	TRBD1	TRBV4-2	TRBJ1-5	few
TGTGCCAGCACGGACGGGGGACCAAATCAGCCCCAGCATTTT	CASTDGGPNQPQHF	14	-	TRBV7-9	TRBJ1-5	-
TGTGCCAGCAGTTACTCAACAGCAGCAGAGACCCAGTACTTC	CASSYSTAAETQYF	14	-	TRBV6-5	TRBJ2-5	many
TGCGCCAGCAGCCAAGCGACCCGGGGCGGGACAGGGGGTTCCTACGAGCAGTACTTC	CASSQATRGGTGGSYEQYF	19	TRBD1	TRBV4-1	TRBJ2-7	few
TGCAGTGCTAGAGATTCTTTGCTACAGTTCTTC	CSARDSLLQFF	11	-	TRBV20-1	TRBJ2-1	many
TGTGCCACCAGTGATGCCGGGACGGACGTTTATGGCTACACCTTC	CATSDAGTDVYGYTF	15	-	TRBV24-1	TRBJ1-2	-
TGTGCCAGCAGTGATACCTCCGTGACGGGCTACGAGCAGTACTTC	CASSDTSVTGYEQYF	15	-	TRBV2	TRBJ2-7	many